This T cell receptor beta chain came from a study of blood T cell repertoires in COVID-19. The CDR3 totals 19 residues. V was trimmed by 6 bases and J by 8 bases, leaving 34 bases between them. Germline V gives CDR1 LNHDA, CDR2 SQIVND (reference sequence). The repertoire was sequenced with immunoSEQ multiplex PCR; TCRdb's copy has only in-frame clones and lacks some. The data hold roughly 220,000 clones, with 75% to 85% observed a single time. The sequenced sample was peripheral blood. The chain uses TRBV19 and TRBJ1-1; D is possibly TRBD1 (5 bases). This sequence originates from an elderly woman with COVID-19, enrolled during active disease. In nucleotides, the CDR3 is TGTGCCAGTAGCAAAAGTGGCGGGGTAACGGGGGGAGCGAATCGCGAAGCTTTCTTT. Its protein product is CASSKSGGVTGGANREAFF.